These 6 T cell receptor beta chains came from one sample sequenced in a study of T cells in localized non-small cell lung cancer. The repertoire was sequenced with immunoSEQ multiplex PCR; TCRdb's copy has only in-frame clones and lacks some. The sample shows 25,000 to 35,000 clones, around three quarters of them seen only once. The sequencing used peripheral blood, collected before any cancer treatment. These receptors all stem from a male donor at least 60 years old with stage III squamous cell lung carcinoma.

The chain uses TRBV6-1 and TRBJ1-1, with a possible D match to TRBD1 (6 bases). V dropped 5 bases and J dropped 5 bases, with 15 bases sitting between them. Germline loops: CDR1 MNHNS, CDR2 SASEGT. The CDR3 consists of 14 residues. Written as DNA, the CDR3 is TGTGCCAGCAGTCTAGGCGGGGGCGTTACTGAAGCTTTCTTT. It yields the protein CASSLGGGVTEAFF.

The chain employs TRBV5-1 and TRBJ1-2; 8 bases line up with TRBD1. J lost 6 bases, V lost 4 bases, and 8 bases had no gene match. The germline V gene has CDR1 SGHRS and CDR2 YFSETQ. The CDR3 has 14 residues. CDR3: CASSHGQGLNGYTF. DNA for the CDR3: TGCGCCAGCAGCCACGGACAGGGATTAAATGGCTACACCTTC.

The chain recombines TRBV5-6 with TRBJ2-2; possibly TRBD1 or TRBD2 for D (5 bases each). CDR1 SGHDT and CDR2 YYEEEE come from the germline V gene. V lost 7 bases and J lost 2, with 9 bases in between. The CDR3 contains 13 residues. The CDR3 nucleotides read TGTGCCAGCCGGGACCCAAACACCGGGGAGCTGTTTTTT. Translation gives CASRDPNTGELFF.

The chain has TRBV4-3 and TRBJ1-1, with 7 bases fitting TRBD1. With 5 bases clipped from V and 5 bases from J, the junction kept 2 bases outside the gene matches. The CDR3 is 12 amino acids. CDR1 LGHNA and CDR2 YSLEER come from the germline V gene. The CDR3 coding sequence is TGCGCCAGCAGCTTGACAGGGACTGAAGCTTTCTTT. This sequence encodes CASSLTGTEAFF.

This clone has only one observation. This rearrangement joins TRBV6-5 to TRBJ1-6, with D possibly being TRBD1 (5 bases). The CDR3 sequence is 15 residues long. V lost 5 bases to trimming and J lost 6 bases, with 14 bases between them. Germline CDR1 MNHEY, CDR2 SVGAGI. The CDR3 loop reads CASSQRDPSNSPLHF. CDR3 bases: TGTGCCAGCAGTCAGAGGGACCCCAGTAATTCACCCCTCCACTTT.

This chain connects TRBV23-1 to TRBJ1-5; no clear D gene. TRBV23-1 is given ORF status, its function remaining uncertain. The V and J ends lost 7 bases and 7 bases respectively, with 11 bases between them. The CDR3 is 12 amino acids. The CDR3 nucleotides are TGCGCCAGCACTCACTCCCAACAGCCCCAGCATTTT. It translates to CASTHSQQPQHF.